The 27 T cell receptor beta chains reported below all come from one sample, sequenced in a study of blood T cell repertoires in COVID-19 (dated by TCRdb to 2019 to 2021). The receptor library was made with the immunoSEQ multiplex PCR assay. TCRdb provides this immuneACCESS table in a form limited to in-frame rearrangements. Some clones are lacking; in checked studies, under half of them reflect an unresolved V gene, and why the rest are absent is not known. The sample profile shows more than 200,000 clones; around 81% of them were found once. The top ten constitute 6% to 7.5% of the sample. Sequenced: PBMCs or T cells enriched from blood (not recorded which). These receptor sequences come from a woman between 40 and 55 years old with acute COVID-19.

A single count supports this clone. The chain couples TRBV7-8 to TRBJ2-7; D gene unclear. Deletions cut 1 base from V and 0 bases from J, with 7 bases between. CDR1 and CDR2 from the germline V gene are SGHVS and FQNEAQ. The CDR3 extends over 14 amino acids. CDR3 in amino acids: CASSLGYFSYEQYF. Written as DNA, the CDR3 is TGTGCCAGCAGCTTAGGCTACTTCTCCTACGAGCAGTACTTC.

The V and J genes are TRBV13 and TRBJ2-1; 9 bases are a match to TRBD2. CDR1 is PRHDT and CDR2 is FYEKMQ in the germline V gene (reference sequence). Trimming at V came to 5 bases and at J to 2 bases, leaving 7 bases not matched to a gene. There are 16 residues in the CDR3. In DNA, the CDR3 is TGTGCCAGCAGCGCCTCCGGGACTAGCCCCTACAATGAGCAGTTCTTC. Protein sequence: CASSASGTSPYNEQFF.

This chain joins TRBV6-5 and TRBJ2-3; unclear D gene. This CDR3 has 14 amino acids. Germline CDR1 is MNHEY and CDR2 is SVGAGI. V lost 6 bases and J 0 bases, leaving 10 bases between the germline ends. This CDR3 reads CASSPLVSTDTQYF. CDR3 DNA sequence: TGTGCCAGCAGCCCCCTCGTCAGCACAGATACGCAGTATTTT.

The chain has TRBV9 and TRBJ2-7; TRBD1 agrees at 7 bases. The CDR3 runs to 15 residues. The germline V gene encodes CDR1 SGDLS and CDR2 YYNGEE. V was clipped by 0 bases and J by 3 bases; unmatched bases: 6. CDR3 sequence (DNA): TGTGCCAGCAGCGTAGAGGGGGCCCGGGGCTACGAGCAGTACTTC. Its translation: CASSVEGARGYEQYF. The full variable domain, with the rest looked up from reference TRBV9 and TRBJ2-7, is DSGVTQTPKHLITATGQRVTLRCSPRSGDLSVYWYQQSLDQGLQFLIQYYNGEERAKGNILERFSAQQFPDLHSELNLSSLELGDSALYFCASSVEGARGYEQYFGPGTRLTVT.

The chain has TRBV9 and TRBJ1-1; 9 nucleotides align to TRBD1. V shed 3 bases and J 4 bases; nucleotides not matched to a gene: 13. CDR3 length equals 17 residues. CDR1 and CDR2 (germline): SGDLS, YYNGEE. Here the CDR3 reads CASSALDRGISSTEAFF. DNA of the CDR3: TGTGCCAGCAGCGCTCTCGACAGGGGGATAAGTAGCACTGAAGCTTTCTTT.

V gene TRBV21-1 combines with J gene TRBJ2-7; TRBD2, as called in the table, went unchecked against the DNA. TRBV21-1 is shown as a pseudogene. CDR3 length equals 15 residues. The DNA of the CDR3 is TGTGCCCCCTGCCCGGGGGTCTCCCTCACCTACGAGCAGTACTTC. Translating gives CAPCPGVSLTYEQYF.

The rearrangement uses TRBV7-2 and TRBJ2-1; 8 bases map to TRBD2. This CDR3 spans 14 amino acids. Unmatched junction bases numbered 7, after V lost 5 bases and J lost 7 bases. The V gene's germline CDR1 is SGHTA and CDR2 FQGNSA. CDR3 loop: CASSPPGGRNEQFF. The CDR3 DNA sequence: TGTGCCAGCAGCCCGCCGGGGGGGAGGAATGAGCAGTTCTTC. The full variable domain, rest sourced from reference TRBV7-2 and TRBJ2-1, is GAGVSQSPSNKVTEKGKDVELRCDPISGHTALYWYRQSLGQGLEFLIYFQGNSAPDKSGLPSDRFSAERTGGSVSTLTIQRTQQEDSAVYLCASSPPGGRNEQFFGPGTRLTVL.

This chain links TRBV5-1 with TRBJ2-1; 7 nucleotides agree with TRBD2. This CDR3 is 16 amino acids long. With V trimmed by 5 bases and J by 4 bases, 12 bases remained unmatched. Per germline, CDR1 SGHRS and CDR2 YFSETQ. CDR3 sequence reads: CASSMVRWEGYNEQFF. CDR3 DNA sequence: TGCGCCAGCAGTATGGTTAGGTGGGAGGGGTACAATGAGCAGTTCTTC.

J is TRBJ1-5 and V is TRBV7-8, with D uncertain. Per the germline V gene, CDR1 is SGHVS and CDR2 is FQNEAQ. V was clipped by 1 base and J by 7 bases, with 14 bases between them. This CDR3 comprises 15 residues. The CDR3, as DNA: TGTGCCAGCAGCTTAGGTACGCCCAGCGGGCAGCCCCAGCATTTT. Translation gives CASSLGTPSGQPQHF.

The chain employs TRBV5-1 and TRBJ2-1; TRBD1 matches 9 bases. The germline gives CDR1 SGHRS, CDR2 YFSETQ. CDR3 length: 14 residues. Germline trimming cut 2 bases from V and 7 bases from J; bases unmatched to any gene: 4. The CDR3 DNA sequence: TGCGCCAGCAGCTTCTGGGACAGGGAGAATGAGCAGTTCTTC. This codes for CASSFWDRENEQFF.

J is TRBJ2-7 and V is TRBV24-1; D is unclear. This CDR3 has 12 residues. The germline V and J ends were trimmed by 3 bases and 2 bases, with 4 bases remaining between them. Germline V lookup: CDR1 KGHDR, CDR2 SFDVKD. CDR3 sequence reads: CATSDQTYEQYF. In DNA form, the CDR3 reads TGTGCCACCAGTGATCAAACCTACGAGCAGTACTTC.

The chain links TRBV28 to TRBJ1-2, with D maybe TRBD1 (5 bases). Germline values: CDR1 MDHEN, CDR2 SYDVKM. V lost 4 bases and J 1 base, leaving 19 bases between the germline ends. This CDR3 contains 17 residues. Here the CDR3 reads CASSSWWGGSGNYGYTF. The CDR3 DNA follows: TGTGCCAGCAGTTCCTGGTGGGGGGGGTCCGGTAACTATGGCTACACCTTC.

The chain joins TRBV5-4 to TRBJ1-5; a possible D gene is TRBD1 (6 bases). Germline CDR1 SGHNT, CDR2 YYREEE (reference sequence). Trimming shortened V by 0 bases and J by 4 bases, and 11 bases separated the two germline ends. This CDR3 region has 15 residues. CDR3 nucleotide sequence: TGTGCCAGCAGCTTGGGGGGGACACAAAATCAGCCCCAGCATTTT. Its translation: CASSLGGTQNQPQHF.

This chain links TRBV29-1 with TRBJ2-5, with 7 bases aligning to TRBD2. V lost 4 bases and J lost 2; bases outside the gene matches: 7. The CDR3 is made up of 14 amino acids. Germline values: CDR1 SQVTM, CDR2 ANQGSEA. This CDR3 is CSVAQRGRQETQYF. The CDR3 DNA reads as TGCAGCGTTGCCCAGCGGGGACGACAAGAGACCCAGTACTTC.

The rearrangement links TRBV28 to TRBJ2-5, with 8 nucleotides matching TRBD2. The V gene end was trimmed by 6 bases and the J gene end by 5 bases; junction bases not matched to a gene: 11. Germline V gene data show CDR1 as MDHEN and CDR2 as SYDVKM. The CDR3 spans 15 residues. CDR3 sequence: CASRGTSGLRETQYF. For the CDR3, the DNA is TGTGCCAGCAGGGGAACTAGCGGCTTAAGGGAGACCCAGTACTTC.

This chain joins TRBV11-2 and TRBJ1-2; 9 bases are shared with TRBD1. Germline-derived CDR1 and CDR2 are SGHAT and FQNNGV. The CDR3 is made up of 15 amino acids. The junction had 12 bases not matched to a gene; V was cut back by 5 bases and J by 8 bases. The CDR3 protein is CASSHHRGRWDGYTF. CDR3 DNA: TGTGCCAGCAGCCACCACAGGGGGCGATGGGACGGCTACACCTTC.

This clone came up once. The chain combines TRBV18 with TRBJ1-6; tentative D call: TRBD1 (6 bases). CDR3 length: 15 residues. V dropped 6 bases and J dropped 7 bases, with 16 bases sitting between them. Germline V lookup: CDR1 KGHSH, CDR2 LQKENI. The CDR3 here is CASSRTGQQNSPLHF. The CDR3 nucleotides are TGTGCCAGCTCTAGAACGGGACAACAAAATTCACCCCTCCACTTT.

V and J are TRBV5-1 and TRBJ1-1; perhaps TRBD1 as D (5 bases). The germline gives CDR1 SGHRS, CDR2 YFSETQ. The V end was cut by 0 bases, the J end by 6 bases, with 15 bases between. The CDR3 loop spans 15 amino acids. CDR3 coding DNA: TGCGCCAGCAGCTTGGATGGGGGGTTAGGCGCTGAAGCTTTCTTT. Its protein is CASSLDGGLGAEAFF.

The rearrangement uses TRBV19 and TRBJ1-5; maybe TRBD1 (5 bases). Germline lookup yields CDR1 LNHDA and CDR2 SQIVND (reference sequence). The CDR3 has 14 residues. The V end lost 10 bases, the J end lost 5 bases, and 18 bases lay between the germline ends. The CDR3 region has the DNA TGTGCCATCGGGGGGGGAGGAGGTTATCAGCCCCAGCATTTT. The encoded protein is CAIGGGGGYQPQHF.

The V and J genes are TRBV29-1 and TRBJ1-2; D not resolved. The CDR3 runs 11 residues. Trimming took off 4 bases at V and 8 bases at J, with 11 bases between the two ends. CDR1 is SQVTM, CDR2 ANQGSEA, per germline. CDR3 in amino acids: CSVARGEGYTF. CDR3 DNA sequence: TGCAGCGTTGCACGCGGGGAGGGCTACACCTTC. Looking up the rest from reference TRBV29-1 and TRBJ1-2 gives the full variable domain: SAVISQKPSRDICQRGTSLTIQCQVDSQVTMMFWYRQQPGQSLTLIATANQGSEATYESGFVIDKFPISRPNLTFSTLTVSNMSPEDSSIYLCSVARGEGYTFGSGTRLTVV.

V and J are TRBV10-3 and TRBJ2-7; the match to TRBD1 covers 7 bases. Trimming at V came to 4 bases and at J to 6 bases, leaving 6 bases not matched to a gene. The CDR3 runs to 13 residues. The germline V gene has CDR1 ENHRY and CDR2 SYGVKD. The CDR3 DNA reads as TGTGCCATCAGTGGACCAGGGGGTAGCGAGCAGTACTTC. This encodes CAISGPGGSEQYF.

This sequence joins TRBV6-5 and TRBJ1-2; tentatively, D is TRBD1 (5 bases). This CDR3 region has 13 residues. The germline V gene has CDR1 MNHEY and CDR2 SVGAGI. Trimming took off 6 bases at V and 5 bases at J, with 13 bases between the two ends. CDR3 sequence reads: CASRGGLDYGYTF. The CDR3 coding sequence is TGTGCCAGCAGGGGGGGTCTCGATTATGGCTACACCTTC.

CDR3 loop: CASRQTGGYEQYF. For the CDR3, the DNA is TGTGCCAGCAGACAGACAGGGGGCTACGAGCAGTACTTC. The chain recombines TRBV11-2 with TRBJ2-7, with 9 bases matching TRBD1. CDR3 length: 13 residues. Germline trimming cut 6 bases from V and 3 bases from J; bases unmatched to any gene: 3. Germline V gene data show CDR1 as SGHAT and CDR2 as FQNNGV.

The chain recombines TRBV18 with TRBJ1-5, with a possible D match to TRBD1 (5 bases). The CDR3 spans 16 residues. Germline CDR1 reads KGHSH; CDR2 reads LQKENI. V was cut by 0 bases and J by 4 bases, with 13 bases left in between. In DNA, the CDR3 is TGTGCCAGCTCACCACCGAAAGCAGGGTATAATCAGCCCCAGCATTTT. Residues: CASSPPKAGYNQPQHF.

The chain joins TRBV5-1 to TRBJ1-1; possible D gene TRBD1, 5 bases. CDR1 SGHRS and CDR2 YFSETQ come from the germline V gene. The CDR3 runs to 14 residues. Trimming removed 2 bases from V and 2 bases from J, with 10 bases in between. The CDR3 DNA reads TGCGCCAGCAGCTTTATCGGACAAAACACTGAAGCTTTCTTT. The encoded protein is CASSFIGQNTEAFF.

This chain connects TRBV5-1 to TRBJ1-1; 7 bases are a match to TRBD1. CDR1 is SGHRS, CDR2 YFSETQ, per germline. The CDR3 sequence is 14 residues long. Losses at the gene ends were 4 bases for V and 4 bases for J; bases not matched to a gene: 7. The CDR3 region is CASSVSSGGTEAFF. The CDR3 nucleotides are TGCGCCAGCAGCGTGTCCTCAGGGGGCACTGAAGCTTTCTTT.

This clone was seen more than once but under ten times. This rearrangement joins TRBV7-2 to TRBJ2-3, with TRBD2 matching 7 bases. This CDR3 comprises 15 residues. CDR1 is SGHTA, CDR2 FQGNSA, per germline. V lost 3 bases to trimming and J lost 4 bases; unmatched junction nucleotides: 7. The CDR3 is CASSFRAGRADTQYF. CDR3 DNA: TGTGCCAGCAGCTTTAGGGCGGGGAGGGCAGATACGCAGTATTTT.